This T cell receptor beta chain was observed in a study of blood T cell repertoires in COVID-19. Study overall: The United States, Italy and Spain were the sources of the acute and convalescent COVID-19 samples.

Source study methods: Amplification from reference gene primers served as the basis for estimated nucleated cell counts. Profiled with immunoSEQ multiplex PCR; TCRdb holds only in-frame clones, not every one. The D gene and trimming were derived from the DNA, and the V and J assignments and clone size from that table. Seen here are 400,000 to 550,000 clones, 70% to 90% observed once, and the top ten hold over 1.5%. The participants were between about 18 and 89 years old and came from 20 to 30 US areas. Clinical history reported by participants formed the basis on which cohorts were assigned. Germline V CDR1 and CDR2: LGHDT, YNNKEL (reference sequence). Trimming removed 5 bases from V and 4 bases from J, with 11 bases in between. The CDR3 is 13 residues long.

What was sequenced was PBMCs or T cells enriched from blood (not recorded which). The TCR sequence derives from a woman younger than 35 with acute COVID-19. The chain uses TRBV3-1 (or the pseudogene TRBV3-2) and TRBJ2-5; a possible D gene is TRBD1 (6 bases). As DNA, the CDR3 is TGTGCCAGCAGCTCGGACAGTGGAGAGACCCAGTACTTC. Translating gives CASSSDSGETQYF.